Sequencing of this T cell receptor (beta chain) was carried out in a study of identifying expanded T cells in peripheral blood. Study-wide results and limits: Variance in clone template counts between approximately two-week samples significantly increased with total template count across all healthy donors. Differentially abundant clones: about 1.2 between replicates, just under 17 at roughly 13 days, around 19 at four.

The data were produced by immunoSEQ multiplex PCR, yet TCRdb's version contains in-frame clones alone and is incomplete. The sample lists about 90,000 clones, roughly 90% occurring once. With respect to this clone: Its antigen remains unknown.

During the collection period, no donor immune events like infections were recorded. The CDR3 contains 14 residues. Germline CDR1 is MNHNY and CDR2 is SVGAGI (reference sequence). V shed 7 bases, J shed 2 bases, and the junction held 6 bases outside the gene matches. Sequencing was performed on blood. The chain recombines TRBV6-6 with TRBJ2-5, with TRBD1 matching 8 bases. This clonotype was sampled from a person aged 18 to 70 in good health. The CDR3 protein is CASMLGTGQETQYF. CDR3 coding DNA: TGTGCCAGCATGTTAGGGACAGGACAAGAGACCCAGTACTTC.